One sample yielded the 2 T cell receptor beta chains listed below, sequenced in a study of blood T cell repertoires in COVID-19. Clones were read by immunoSEQ multiplex PCR, and TCRdb kept only the in-frame ones, dropping some. This repertoire shows approximately 470,000 clones, approximately 86% found once; its top ten account for roughly 0.72%. Sequenced sample: PBMCs or T cells enriched from blood (not recorded which). These receptors all stem from a woman aged 18-30 years who had recovered from COVID-19.

V gene TRBV10-3 combines with J gene TRBJ1-4; a possible D gene is TRBD1 (6 bases). Between the trimmed V and J ends, which lost 3 bases and 8 bases, there was a span of 13 bases. The CDR3 spans 14 residues. CDR1 is ENHRY and CDR2 is SYGVKD in the germline V gene. The CDR3 reads CAISDGRGEEKLFF. In DNA, the CDR3 is TGTGCCATCAGTGACGGCAGGGGAGAGGAAAAACTGTTTTTT.

This clone is a singleton in its sample. The rearrangement joins TRBV5-1 to TRBJ2-2, with 9 bases identical to TRBD1. Germline CDR1 SGHRS, CDR2 YFSETQ. The ends lost 4 bases at V and 1 base at J; junction bases unmatched: 5. The CDR3 totals 16 residues. CDR3 in amino acids: CASSPGTGQNTGELFF. The CDR3 DNA reads TGCGCCAGCAGCCCCGGGACAGGGCAGAACACCGGGGAGCTGTTTTTT.